Below, 7 T cell receptor beta chains from the same sample are listed, as sequenced in a study of OX40 agonist ivuxolimab in advanced cancers. Profiled with immunoSEQ multiplex PCR; TCRdb holds only in-frame clones, not every one. The sample shows some 40,000 clones, approximately 86% of them seen only once. This specimen consisted of CD4+ or CD8+ T cells sorted from blood, obtained in a trial of the OX40 agonist ivuxolimab. The receptors were gathered from an adult with an advanced solid tumor such as melanoma, head and neck, liver or kidney cancer.

This chain joins TRBV6-5 and TRBJ2-5; TRBD2 aligns across 13 bases. Per germline, CDR1 MNHEY and CDR2 SVGAGI. V lost 2 bases to trimming and J lost 4 bases; unmatched junction nucleotides: 1. CDR3 length: 15 amino acids. The CDR3 sequence is CASSYRLAGGETQYF. In DNA form, the CDR3 reads TGTGCCAGCAGTTACCGACTAGCGGGAGGAGAGACCCAGTACTTC.

The J gene is TRBJ1-1, the V gene TRBV28, with no clear D. V was pared by 3 bases and J by 7 bases, with 9 bases between. The CDR3 is 12 residues long. Germline values: CDR1 MDHEN, CDR2 SYDVKM. Here the CDR3 DNA reads TGTGCCAGCAGTTTGGAATACCGTGAAGCTTTCTTT. Residues: CASSLEYREAFF.

This chain joins TRBV18 and TRBJ2-6; D unclear. The germline gives CDR1 KGHSH, CDR2 LQKENI. V lost 2 bases to trimming and J lost 0 bases, with 5 bases between them. This CDR3 spans 15 amino acids. The CDR3 coding sequence is TGTGCCAGCTCACCAACAGACTCTGGGGCCAACGTCCTGACTTTC. Translating gives CASSPTDSGANVLTF.

CDR3 sequence reads: CASSPGMGGDTQYF. CDR3 nucleotide sequence: TGTGCCAGTAGTCCCGGAATGGGGGGGGATACGCAGTATTTT. The V gene is TRBV19, the J gene TRBJ2-3; 7 bases fit TRBD2. Germline CDR1 LNHDA, CDR2 SQIVND (reference sequence). The CDR3 sequence is 14 residues long. V dropped 5 bases and J dropped 6; count of bases not matched to a gene: 8.

The CDR3 sequence: CASSSQGGGPYEQYF. CDR3 nucleotide sequence: TGTGCCAGCAGTTCCCAGGGGGGGGGCCCATACGAGCAGTACTTC. The V gene is TRBV6-4, the J gene TRBJ2-7, with D possibly called TRBD1 or TRBD2 (7 bases each). The V end was cut by 5 bases, the J end by 4 bases, with 18 bases between. CDR3 length: 15 residues. CDR1 MRHNA and CDR2 SNTAGT come from the germline V gene.

V is TRBV30 and J is TRBJ2-7; 8 nucleotides agree with TRBD2. The V and J ends lost 2 bases and 4 bases, in that order; junction bases with no gene match: 7. The CDR3 extends over 14 amino acids. The germline CDR1 and CDR2 sequences are GTSNPN and SVGIG (reference sequence). The DNA for the CDR3 is TGTGCCTGGAGTACAAGCGGGAGTCGATACGAGCAGTACTTC. Translated: CAWSTSGSRYEQYF.

V gene TRBV2 combines with J gene TRBJ2-3; D not resolved. This CDR3 spans 13 amino acids. V dropped 4 bases and J dropped 2 bases, with 7 bases sitting between them. In germline, CDR1 is SNHLY, CDR2 FYNNEI. CDR3 in amino acids: CASSARHTDTQYF. Here the CDR3 DNA reads TGTGCCAGCAGTGCACGCCACACAGATACGCAGTATTTT.